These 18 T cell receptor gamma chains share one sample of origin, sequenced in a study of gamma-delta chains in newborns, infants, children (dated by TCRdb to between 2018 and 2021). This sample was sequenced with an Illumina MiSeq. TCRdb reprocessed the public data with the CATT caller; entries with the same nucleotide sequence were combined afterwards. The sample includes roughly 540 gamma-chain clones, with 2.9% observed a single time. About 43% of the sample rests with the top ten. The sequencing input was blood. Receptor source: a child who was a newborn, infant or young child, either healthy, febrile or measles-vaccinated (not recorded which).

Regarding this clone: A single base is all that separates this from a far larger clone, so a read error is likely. The CDR3 spells CALWEAELGKRIKVF. CDR3 DNA sequence: TGTGCCTTGTGGGAGGCCGAGTTGGGCAAAAGAATCAAGGTATTT. This sequence joins TRGV9 and TRGJP. Germline values: CDR1 GITISATS, CDR2 ISYDGTV (reference sequence). The CDR3 runs to 15 residues.

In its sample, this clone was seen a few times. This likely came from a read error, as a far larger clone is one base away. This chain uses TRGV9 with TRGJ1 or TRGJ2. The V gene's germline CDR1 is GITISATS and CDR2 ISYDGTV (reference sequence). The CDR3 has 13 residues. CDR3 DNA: TGTGCCTTGTGGGAGGTGAAAAGTTATAGGAAACTCTTT. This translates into CALWEVKSYRKLF.

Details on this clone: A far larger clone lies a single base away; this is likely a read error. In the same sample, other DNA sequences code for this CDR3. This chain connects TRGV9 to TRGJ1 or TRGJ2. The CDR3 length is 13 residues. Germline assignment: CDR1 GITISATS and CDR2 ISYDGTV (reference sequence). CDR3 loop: CALWEVEYYKKLF. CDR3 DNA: TGTGCCCTGTGGGAGGTGGAATATTATAAGAAACTCTTT.

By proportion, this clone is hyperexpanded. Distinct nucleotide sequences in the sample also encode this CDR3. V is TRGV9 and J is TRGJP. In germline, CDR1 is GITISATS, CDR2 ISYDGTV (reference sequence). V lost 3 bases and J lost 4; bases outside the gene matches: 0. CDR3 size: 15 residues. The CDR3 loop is CALWEQELGKKIKVF. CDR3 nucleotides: TGTGCCTTGTGGGAGCAAGAGTTGGGCAAAAAAATCAAGGTATTT.

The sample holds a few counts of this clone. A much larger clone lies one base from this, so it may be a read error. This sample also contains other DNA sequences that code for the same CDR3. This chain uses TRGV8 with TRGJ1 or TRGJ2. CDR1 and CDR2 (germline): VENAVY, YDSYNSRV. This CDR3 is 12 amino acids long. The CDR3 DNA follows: TGTGCTACCTGGGATACGTATTATAAGAAACTCTTT. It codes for CATWDTYYKKLF.

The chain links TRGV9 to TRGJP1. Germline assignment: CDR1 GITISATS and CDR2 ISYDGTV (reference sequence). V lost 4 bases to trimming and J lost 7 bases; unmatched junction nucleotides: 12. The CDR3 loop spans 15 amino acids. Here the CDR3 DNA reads TGTGCCTTGTGGGAACAGTATAACAATGGTTGGTTCAAGATATTT. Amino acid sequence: CALWEQYNNGWFKIF.

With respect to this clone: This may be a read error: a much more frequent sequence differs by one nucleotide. CDR3 in DNA: TGTGCCACCCGGGAGGCGTGGTATAAGAAACTCTTT. Translated, it gives CATREAWYKKLF. This chain uses TRGV8 with TRGJ1 or TRGJ2. The CDR3 extends over 12 amino acids. Germline V CDR1 and CDR2: VENAVY, YDSYNSRV.

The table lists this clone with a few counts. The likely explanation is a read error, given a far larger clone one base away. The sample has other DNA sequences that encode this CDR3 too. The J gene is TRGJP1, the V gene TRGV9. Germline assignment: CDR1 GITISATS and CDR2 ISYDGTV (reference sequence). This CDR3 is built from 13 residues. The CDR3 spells CALWEVTGWFKIF. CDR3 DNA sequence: TGCGCCTTGTGGGAGGTCACTGGTTGGTTCAAGATATTT.

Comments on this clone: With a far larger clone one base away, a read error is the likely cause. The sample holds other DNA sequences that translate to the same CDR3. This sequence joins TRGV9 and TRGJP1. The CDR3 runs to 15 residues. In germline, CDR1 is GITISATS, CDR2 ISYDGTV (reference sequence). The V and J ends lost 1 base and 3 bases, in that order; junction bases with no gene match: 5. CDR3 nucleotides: TGTGCCTTGTGGGAGGTACAAGCCACTGGTTGGTTCAAGATATTT. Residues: CALWEVQATGWFKIF.

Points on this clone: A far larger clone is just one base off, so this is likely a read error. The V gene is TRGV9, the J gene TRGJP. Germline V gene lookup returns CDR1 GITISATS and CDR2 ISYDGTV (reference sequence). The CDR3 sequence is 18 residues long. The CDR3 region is CALWEVQGRELGKKIRVF. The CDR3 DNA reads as TGTGCCTTGTGGGAGGTGCAGGGCCGGGAGTTGGGCAAAAAAATCAGGGTATTT.

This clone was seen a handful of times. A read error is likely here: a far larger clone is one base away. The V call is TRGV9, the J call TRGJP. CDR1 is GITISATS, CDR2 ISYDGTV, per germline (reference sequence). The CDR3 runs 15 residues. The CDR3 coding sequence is TGTGCCTGGTGGGAGCAAGAGTTGGGCAAAAAAATCAAGGTATTT. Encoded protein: CAWWEQELGKKIKVF.

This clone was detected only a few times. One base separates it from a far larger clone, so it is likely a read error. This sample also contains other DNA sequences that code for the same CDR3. For the CDR3, the DNA is TGCGCCTTGTGGGAGGAAAAAGAGTTGGGCAAAAAAATCAAGGTATTT. Encoded protein: CALWEEKELGKKIKVF. This chain connects TRGV9 to TRGJP. The CDR3 sequence is 16 residues long. CDR1 and CDR2 (germline): GITISATS, ISYDGTV (reference sequence).

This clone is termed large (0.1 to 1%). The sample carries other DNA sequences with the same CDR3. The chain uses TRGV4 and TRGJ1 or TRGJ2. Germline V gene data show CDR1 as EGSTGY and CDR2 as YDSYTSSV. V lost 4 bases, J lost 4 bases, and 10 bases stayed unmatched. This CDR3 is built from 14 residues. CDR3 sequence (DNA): TGTGCCACCTGGGAACCGTCCCCATATTATAAGAAACTCTTT. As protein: CATWEPSPYYKKLF.

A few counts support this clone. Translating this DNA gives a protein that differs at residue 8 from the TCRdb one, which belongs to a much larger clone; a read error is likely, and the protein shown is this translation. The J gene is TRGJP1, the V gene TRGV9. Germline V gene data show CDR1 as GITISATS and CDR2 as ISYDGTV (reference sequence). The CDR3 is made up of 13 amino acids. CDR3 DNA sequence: TGTGCCTTGTGGGAGGTCACTTGTTGGTTCAAGATATTT. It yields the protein CALWEVTCWFKIF.

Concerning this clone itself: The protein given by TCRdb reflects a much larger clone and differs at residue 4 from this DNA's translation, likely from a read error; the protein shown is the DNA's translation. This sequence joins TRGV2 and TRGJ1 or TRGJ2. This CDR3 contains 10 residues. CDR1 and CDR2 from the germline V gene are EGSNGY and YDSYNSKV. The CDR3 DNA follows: TGTGCCACCCGGGACGGGCAGAAACTCTTT. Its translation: CATRDGQKLF.

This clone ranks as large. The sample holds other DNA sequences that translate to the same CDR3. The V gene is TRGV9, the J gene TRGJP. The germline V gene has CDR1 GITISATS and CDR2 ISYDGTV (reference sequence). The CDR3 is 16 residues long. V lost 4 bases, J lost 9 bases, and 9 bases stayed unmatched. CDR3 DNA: TGTGCCTTGTGGGACCAATATCGGTTGGGCAAAAAAATCAAGGTATTT. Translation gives CALWDQYRLGKKIKVF.

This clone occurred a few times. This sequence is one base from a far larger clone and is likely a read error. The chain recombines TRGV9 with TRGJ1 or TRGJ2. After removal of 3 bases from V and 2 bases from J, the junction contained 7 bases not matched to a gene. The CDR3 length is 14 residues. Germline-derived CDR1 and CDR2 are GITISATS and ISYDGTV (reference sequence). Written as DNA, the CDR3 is TGTGCCTTGTGGGAGCCGGGGGATTATTATAAGAAACTCTTT. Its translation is CALWEPGDYYKKLF.

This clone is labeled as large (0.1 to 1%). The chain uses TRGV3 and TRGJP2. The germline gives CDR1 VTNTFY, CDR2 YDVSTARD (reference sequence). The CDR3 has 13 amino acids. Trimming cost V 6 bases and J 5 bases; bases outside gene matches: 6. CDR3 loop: CATWQESDWIKTF. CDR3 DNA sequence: TGTGCCACCTGGCAAGAGAGTGATTGGATCAAGACGTTT.